The 2 T cell receptor beta chains listed next were all sequenced from one sample in a study of T cell repertoires in cytomegalovirus infection. TCRdb re-called the reads with MiXCR, one entry per CDR3 protein. This repertoire shows under 130,000 distinct CDR3 sequences, roughly 40% found once; its top ten account for approximately 69%. Their specific antigens are unknown. The sample here was CD8+ T cells from cultured PBMCs, taken from culture after CMV antigen stimulation. All receptors come from a human donor in good health (CMV status not recorded). Some clones in this sample may be carry-over from other donors' samples.

This sequence joins TRBV7-8 and TRBJ2-5; the D gene is possibly TRBD2 (6 bases). The germline gives CDR1 SGHVS, CDR2 FQNEAQ. Between the trimmed V and J ends, which lost 6 bases and 5 bases, there was a span of 13 bases. The CDR3 consists of 13 residues. CDR3 amino acids: CASSGGFGETQYF. The CDR3 coding sequence is TGTGCCAGCAGTGGGGGGTTTGGGGAGACCCAGTACTTC. Full variable domain (missing parts from reference TRBV7-8 and TRBJ2-5): GAGVSQSPRYKVAKRGQDVALRCDPISGHVSLFWYQQALGQGPEFLTYFQNEAQLDKSGLPSDRFFAERPEGSVSTLKIQRTQQEDSAVYLCASSGGFGETQYFGPGTRLLVL.

The sample holds one count of this clonotype. The rearrangement uses TRBV20-1 and TRBJ1-4, with D uncertain. V gave up 3 bases and J gave up 7 bases, with 12 bases separating them. Germline CDR1 is DFQATT and CDR2 is SNEGSKA (reference sequence). CDR3 length equals 13 residues. Here the CDR3 reads CSASSGVGEKLFF. CDR3 nucleotides: TGCAGTGCTAGTTCTGGGGTTGGTGAAAAACTGTTTTTT.